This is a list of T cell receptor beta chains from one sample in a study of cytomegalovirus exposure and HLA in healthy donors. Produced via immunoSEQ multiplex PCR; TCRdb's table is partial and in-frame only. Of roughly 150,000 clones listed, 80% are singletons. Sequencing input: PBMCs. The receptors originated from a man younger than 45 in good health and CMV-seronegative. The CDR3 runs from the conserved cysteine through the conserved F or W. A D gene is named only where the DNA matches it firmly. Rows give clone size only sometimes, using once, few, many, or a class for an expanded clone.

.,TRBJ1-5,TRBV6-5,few,CASSYQHGGDQPQHF,TGTGCCAGCAGTTACCAACACGGTGGAGATCAGCCCCAGCATTTT
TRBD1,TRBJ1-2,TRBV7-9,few,CASSLVGTGYGYTF,TGTGCCAGCAGCTTAGTTGGGACAGGATATGGCTACACCTTC
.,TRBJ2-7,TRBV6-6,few,CASSLSSGLSSYEQYF,TGTGCCAGCAGTTTATCAAGCGGATTGAGCTCCTACGAGCAGTACTTC
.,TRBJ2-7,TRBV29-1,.,CSVEPNYREGSYEQYF,TGCAGCGTGGAACCCAATTACAGGGAAGGATCCTACGAGCAGTACTTC
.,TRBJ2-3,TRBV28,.,CASTFQRAGTDTQYF,TGTGCCAGCACTTTCCAGCGAGCAGGCACAGATACGCAGTATTTT
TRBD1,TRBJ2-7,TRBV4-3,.,CASSQASRQGPSYEQYF,TGCGCCAGCAGCCAAGCTAGTCGACAGGGACCCTCCTACGAGCAGTACTTC
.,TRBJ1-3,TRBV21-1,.,CASSKARGQGRNTIYF,TGTGCCAGCAGCAAAGCTCGGGGACAGGGAAGAAACACCATATATTTT
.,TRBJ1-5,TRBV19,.,CASSVGGGRVNRPQHF,TGTGCCAGTAGTGTCGGAGGAGGGCGGGTCAATCGGCCCCAGCATTTT
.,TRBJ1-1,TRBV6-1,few,CASSEILNTEAFF,TGTGCCAGCAGTGAAATATTGAACACTGAAGCTTTCTTT
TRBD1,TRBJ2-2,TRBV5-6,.,CASSSRDRMGTGELFF,TGTGCCAGCAGCTCCCGGGACAGGATGGGAACCGGGGAGCTGTTTTTT
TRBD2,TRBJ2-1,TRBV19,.,CASSISSGGARYNEQFF,TGTGCCAGTAGTATTAGTAGCGGGGGAGCGCGGTACAATGAGCAGTTCTTC
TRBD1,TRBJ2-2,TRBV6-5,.,CASSSGTGAAGELFF,TGTGCCAGCAGTTCCGGGACAGGGGCCGCCGGGGAGCTGTTTTTT
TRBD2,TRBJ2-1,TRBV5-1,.,CASSLTSGNEQFF,TGCGCCAGCAGCTTGACTAGCGGCAATGAGCAGTTCTTC
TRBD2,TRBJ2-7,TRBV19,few,CASREAGGFSYEQYF,TGTGCCAGTAGAGAAGCGGGAGGCTTCTCCTACGAGCAGTACTTC
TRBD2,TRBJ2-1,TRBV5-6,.,CASSFKVPSGRAPDNEQFF,TGTGCCAGCAGCTTTAAGGTCCCGAGCGGGAGGGCCCCTGACAATGAGCAGTTCTTC
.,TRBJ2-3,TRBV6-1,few,CASSLLTDTQYF,TGTGCCAGCAGCCTACTCACAGATACGCAGTATTTT
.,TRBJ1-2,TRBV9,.,CASSITTGNYGYTF,TGTGCCAGCAGCATTACGACTGGCAACTATGGCTACACCTTC
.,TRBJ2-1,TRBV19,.,CASSAWADEQFF,TGTGCCAGTAGTGCCTGGGCCGATGAGCAGTTCTTC
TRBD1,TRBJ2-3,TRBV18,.,CASSLQTGATSTDTQYF,TGTGCCAGCTCACTCCAGACAGGGGCAACTAGCACAGATACGCAGTATTTT
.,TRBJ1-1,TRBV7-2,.,CASSLMGGGGTEAFF,TGTGCCAGCAGCCTCATGGGGGGTGGGGGCACTGAAGCTTTCTTT
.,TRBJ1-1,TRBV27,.,CASRFGGFNTEAFF,TGTGCCAGCAGATTCGGGGGGTTCAACACTGAAGCTTTCTTT
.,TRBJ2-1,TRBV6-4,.,CASSAASSYNEQFF,TGTGCCAGCAGTGCAGCGAGCTCCTACAATGAGCAGTTCTTC
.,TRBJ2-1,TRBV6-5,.,CASSYSSTLSYNEQFF,TGTGCCAGCAGTTACTCGAGCACTCTCTCCTACAATGAGCAGTTCTTC
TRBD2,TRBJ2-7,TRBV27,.,CASSLYSSGVYEQYF,TGTGCCAGCAGTCTGTACTCTAGCGGAGTATACGAGCAGTACTTC
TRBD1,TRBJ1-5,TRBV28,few,CASMWGQANQPQHF,TGTGCCAGCATGTGGGGACAGGCAAATCAGCCCCAGCATTTT
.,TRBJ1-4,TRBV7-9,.,CASGLGLSNEKLFF,TGTGCCAGCGGCTTAGGACTGTCTAATGAAAAACTGTTTTTT
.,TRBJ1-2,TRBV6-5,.,CASTTGGGGSYGYTF,TGTGCCAGCACGACTGGGGGAGGGGGGTCCTATGGCTACACCTTC
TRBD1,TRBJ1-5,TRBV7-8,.,CASSLERTAGGRQPQHF,TGTGCCAGCAGCTTAGAACGGACGGCAGGGGGAAGGCAGCCCCAGCATTTT
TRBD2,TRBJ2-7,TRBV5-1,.,CASSEGLAGHEQYF,TGCGCCAGCAGCGAGGGACTAGCGGGACACGAGCAGTACTTC